This T cell receptor (beta chain) was sequenced in a study of early T cells in non-severe SARS-CoV-2 infection. The wider study: From unsorted whole blood, bulk RNA was sequenced, and the chains remained unpaired.

Study results and limitations: VDJdb matching favored anti-spike CD8 responses, missing private and CD4 specificities.

This clonotype was detected a few times. Its antigen is undetermined. cDNA molecules, individually, were tagged with unique molecular identifiers. One entry per CDR3 protein, called by TCRdb with MiXCR from the 5' RACE reads. Of 25,000 to 35,000 distinct CDR3 sequences in the sample, 3% to 5% were seen once. The V and J ends lost 5 bases and 1 base respectively, with 17 bases between them. The CDR3 is 16 amino acids. Germline CDR1 reads MNHEY; CDR2 reads SVGAGI. The sequenced sample was whole blood. The receptor comes from an adult who was a healthcare worker with PCR-confirmed SARS-CoV-2 infection or an uninfected control (not recorded which). The V gene is TRBV6-5, the J gene TRBJ1-1; maybe TRBD1 (6 bases). The CDR3 protein is CASSPDPGTKNTEAFF. The CDR3 DNA sequence: TGTGCCAGCAGTCCCGACCCCGGGACAAAGAACACTGAAGCTTTCTTT.